This TCR beta chain is from a study of CD8 T cells in Susac syndrome. Across the study: Treatment status at blood draw for the Susac syndrome patients was therapy-naive, corticosteroids, or intravenous immunoglobulin alone.

The authors reverse transcribed 0.5 to 1 ug RNA with random hexamers. From the immunoSEQ multiplex PCR reads, TCRdb called clonotypes with MiXCR, one entry per CDR3 protein. Of about 150,000 distinct CDR3 sequences listed, approximately 95% were seen once; the top ten hold 0.15% to 0.2%. Trimming removed 6 bases at V and 2 bases at J, with 15 bases between. Germline V gene sequence: CDR1 DFQATT, CDR2 SNEGSKA (reference sequence). This CDR3 spans 14 amino acids. This chain joins TRBV20-1 and TRBJ2-3; the D gene is possibly TRBD2 (5 bases). The sample consisted of CD4+ T cells from PBMCs. The clonotype was recovered from a human donor with Susac syndrome. This chain's CDR3 is CSASGPGVTDTQYF. DNA for the CDR3: TGCAGTGCATCCGGGCCCGGGGTCACAGATACGCAGTATTTT.